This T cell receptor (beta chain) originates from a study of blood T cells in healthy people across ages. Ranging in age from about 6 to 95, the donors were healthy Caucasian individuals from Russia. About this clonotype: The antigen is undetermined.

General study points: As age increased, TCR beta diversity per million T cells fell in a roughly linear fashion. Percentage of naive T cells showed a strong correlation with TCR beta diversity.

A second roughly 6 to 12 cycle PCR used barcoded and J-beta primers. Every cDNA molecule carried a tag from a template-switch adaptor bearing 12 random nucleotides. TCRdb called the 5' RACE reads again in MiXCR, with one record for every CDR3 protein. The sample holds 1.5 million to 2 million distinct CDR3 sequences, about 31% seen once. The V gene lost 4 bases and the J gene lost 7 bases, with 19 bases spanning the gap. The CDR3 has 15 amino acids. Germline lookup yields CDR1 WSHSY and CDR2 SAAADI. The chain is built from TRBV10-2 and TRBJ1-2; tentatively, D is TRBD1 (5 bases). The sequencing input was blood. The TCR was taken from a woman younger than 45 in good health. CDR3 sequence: CASSARAPGSCGYTF. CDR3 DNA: TGCGCCAGCAGTGCACGAGCACCAGGGAGTTGTGGCTACACCTTC.